These T cell receptor beta chains were read from a single sample in a study of molecular identifiers for immune sequencing clone quantification. TCRdb analysed the PCR reads with MiXCR anew, one entry per CDR3 protein. This table holds over 550,000 distinct CDR3 sequences, about 25% found once. Sequenced input: naive CD8+ T cells from blood, with Jurkat cell RNA spiked in. The receptors were gathered from a human donor in good health. Some libraries in this study had Jurkat cell RNA spiked in. Each CDR3 is given with its conserved first and last residue. D genes are given only for firm matches. The size of a clone is reported for some rows only, either as once, few or many, or as a class for expanded clones.

>many|TRBV7-8|TRBJ2-3|TRBD1
TGTGCCAGCAACCCAGGGGGCGGGGAACAAGCAGATACGCAGTATTTT
CASNPGGGEQADTQYF
>.|TRBV19|TRBJ2-5|.
TGTGCCAGTAGGAAGACAGATCAAGAGACCCAGTACTTC
CASRKTDQETQYF
>.|TRBV27|TRBJ2-2|.
TGTGCCAGCAGTCCGACCGTGGGAGGTACCGGGGAGCTGTTTTTT
CASSPTVGGTGELFF
>many|TRBV7-9|TRBJ1-1|.
TGTGCCAGCAGCTCCGGGACGAGGGGAATCACTGAAGCTTTCTTT
CASSSGTRGITEAFF
>few|TRBV29-1|TRBJ2-5|.
TGCAGCGTTGCGTGGGGTAGGGGGGCACTACGAGAGACCCAGTACTTC
CSVAWGRGALRETQYF
>few|TRBV28|TRBJ1-1|.
TGTGCCAGCAGTTCCGAAACGACAGGGAACACTGAAGCTTTCTTT
CASSSETTGNTEAFF
>many|TRBV7-9|TRBJ2-7|.
TGTGCCAGCAGCTTAGAAGTCAGGAGATACGAGCAGTACTTC
CASSLEVRRYEQYF
>.|TRBV29-1|TRBJ2-1|TRBD2
TGCAGCGTTGAAGGCACTAGCGGGTCCAGCTCCTACAATGAGCAGTTCTTC
CSVEGTSGSSSYNEQFF
>many|TRBV3-1|TRBJ2-2|TRBD2
TGTGCCAGCAGCCAACCCGGGACTAGCCTCGCCGGGGAGCTGTTTTTT
CASSQPGTSLAGELFF
>many|TRBV27|TRBJ1-4|.
TGTGCCAGCCGGTTAGGGCTCGGTAATGAAAAACTGTTTTTT
CASRLGLGNEKLFF
>.|TRBV6-5|TRBJ1-1|.
TGTGCCAGCACCCAGGGAGCCGGCACTGAAGCTTTCTTT
CASTQGAGTEAFF
>few|TRBV27|TRBJ2-7|.
TGTGCCAGCAGTTGGGCTAGCGAATACGAGCAGTACTTC
CASSWASEYEQYF
>few|TRBV12-3/TRBV12-4|TRBJ1-2|.
TGTGCCAGCAGTTTAGGGGCAGGGTTTGCCTATGGCTACACCTTC
CASSLGAGFAYGYTF
>.|TRBV6-2/TRBV6-3|TRBJ1-2|.
TGTGCCAGCAGTGATCCAGGTCGGGCTCCCCATGGCTACACCTTC
CASSDPGRAPHGYTF
>.|TRBV2|TRBJ2-7|.
TGTGCCAGCAGTGAAGCGCTTCCACAGTTCAGCTCCTACGAGCAGTACTTC
CASSEALPQFSSYEQYF
>few|TRBV6-5|TRBJ2-4|.
TGTGCCAGCAGTTACTCAAGTGAGTTAGCCAAAAACATTCAGTACTTC
CASSYSSELAKNIQYF
>few|TRBV5-3|TRBJ2-1|TRBD2
TGTGCCAGAAGCCCAGGGACTAGCGGGGAGGGGTATGAGCAGTTCTTC
CARSPGTSGEGYEQFF
>.|TRBV4-2|TRBJ1-5|.
TGTGCCAGCAGCCAAGATGCGAGGATTAATCAGCCCCAGCATTTT
CASSQDARINQPQHF
>few|TRBV10-3|TRBJ2-3|TRBD2
TGTGCCATCAGTGAGTCGCCAAAGGGATCGGGACTAGCGTTCACAGATACGCAGTATTTT
CAISESPKGSGLAFTDTQYF
>few|TRBV12-3/TRBV12-4|TRBJ2-6|.
TGTGCCAGCAGAGGGGACATCCCTTACCCCTCTGGGGCCAACGTCCTGACTTTC
CASRGDIPYPSGANVLTF
>.|TRBV5-1|TRBJ2-7|TRBD1
TGCGCCAGCAGCCCCGCGCAGGGACAGGCTTACTACGAGCAGTACTTC
CASSPAQGQAYYEQYF
>few|TRBV19|TRBJ1-2|.
TGTGCCAGTAGTCCGGCCCCCCTGGGCTATGGCTACACCTTC
CASSPAPLGYGYTF
>.|TRBV25-1|TRBJ2-2|TRBD2
TGTGCCAGCAGTGAACGCTCGGGACTAGCGAACACCGGGGAGCTGTTTTTT
CASSERSGLANTGELFF
>few|TRBV2|TRBJ2-7|TRBD1
TGTGCCAGCATCCCGGAGCCGGGACAGCCTTCGGAAGAGCAGTACTTC
CASIPEPGQPSEEQYF
>many|TRBV7-9|TRBJ1-4|.
TGTGCCAGCAGCCCCACGGAGGGGGAAAAACTGTTTTTT
CASSPTEGEKLFF
>many|TRBV29-1|TRBJ1-1|.
TGCAGCGTTCCCAGCGACACTGAAGCTTTCTTT
CSVPSDTEAFF
>few|TRBV27|TRBJ1-1|.
TGTGCCAGCAGAGTGGCGTACCGCGACACCATGAACACTGAAGCTTTCTTT
CASRVAYRDTMNTEAFF
>.|TRBV7-3|TRBJ2-1|TRBD1
TGTGCCAGCAGCCCCGGGACAGGTAGTTCGGATGAGCAGTTCTTC
CASSPGTGSSDEQFF
>few|TRBV28|TRBJ2-7|TRBD1
TGTGCCAGCAGTTACAGGGGGCTTGTCTCCTACGAGCAGTACTTC
CASSYRGLVSYEQYF
>few|TRBV7-9|TRBJ2-1|.
TGTGCCAGCAGTCTGGGTCGGGGCAGGGACCCCTACAATGAGCAGTTCTTC
CASSLGRGRDPYNEQFF
>.|TRBV5-3|TRBJ2-5|TRBD2
TGTGCCAGCAGCCTGCGACTAGCGGGAGGGGTAGAGACCCAGTACTTC
CASSLRLAGGVETQYF
>many|TRBV3-1|TRBJ2-4|TRBD2
TGTGCCAGCAGCCAAGTGTGGCTAGCGGGAGGCCCCCCAGACATTCAGTACTTC
CASSQVWLAGGPPDIQYF
>few|TRBV6-5|TRBJ2-1|.
TGTGCCAGCAGTTATCGGGGAATCGAATACTCCTACAATGAGCAGTTCTTC
CASSYRGIEYSYNEQFF
>.|TRBV10-3|TRBJ2-1|TRBD2
TGTGCCATCAGTGAACAAGCGGGAGGCTCCTACAATGAGCAGTTCTTC
CAISEQAGGSYNEQFF
>.|TRBV7-8|TRBJ1-1|.
TGTGCCAGCACCTTGACCTATATGGAAGACACTGAAGCTTTCTTT
CASTLTYMEDTEAFF
>few|TRBV7-3|TRBJ1-1|TRBD1
TGTGCCAGCAGCCTACCGGACAGGGTGACACCTGAAGCTTTCTTT
CASSLPDRVTPEAFF
>few|TRBV6-5|TRBJ2-7|TRBD1
TGTGCCACCAACTACAGGGGACACTACGAGCAGTACTTC
CATNYRGHYEQYF
>few|TRBV30|TRBJ2-7|.
TGTGCCTTCGACGGTACAGGGAAAAACTACGAGCAGTACTTC
CAFDGTGKNYEQYF
>.|TRBV6-1|TRBJ2-1|TRBD2
TGTGCCACAACTTTTAGCGGGGTAAATGAGCAGTTCTTC
CATTFSGVNEQFF
>few|TRBV4-1|TRBJ1-6|.
TGCGCCAGCAGCCAAACACTCGTTTCCAATTCACCCCTCCACTTT
CASSQTLVSNSPLHF
>many|TRBV12-3/TRBV12-4|TRBJ2-5|.
TGTGCCAGCAGTTTCTCGGGTTACGGGACCCAGTACTTC
CASSFSGYGTQYF
>many|TRBV29-1|TRBJ1-1|.
TGCAGCGTTGATGGGGGATCGAACACTGAAGCTTTCTTT
CSVDGGSNTEAFF
>.|TRBV11-2|TRBJ2-1|TRBD2
TGTGCCAGCAGCCCAAAGCGGGGGTCCTACAATGAGCAGTTCTTC
CASSPKRGSYNEQFF
>.|TRBV5-1|TRBJ1-1|.
TGCGCCAGCAGCTTCGGGCCCAAGAGCGACACTGAAGCTTTCTTT
CASSFGPKSDTEAFF
>many|TRBV20-1|TRBJ2-3|.
TGCAGTGCTAGAGATATAGAGGGAGGTGTCGATACGCAGTATTTT
CSARDIEGGVDTQYF
>.|TRBV7-9|TRBJ2-1|TRBD2
TGTGCCAGCAGCTTAGTTGGCGTGTTGCGGGGGGAAACCTACAATGAGCAGTTCTTC
CASSLVGVLRGETYNEQFF
>.|TRBV20-1|TRBJ1-2|.
TGCAGTGCTAGAGAAGGGGGGTACAAAGCTAACTATGGCTACACCTTC
CSAREGGYKANYGYTF
>.|TRBV2|TRBJ1-4|.
TGTGCCAGCAGTGAATTGGGGGGACTGGGGGAAAAACTGTTTTTT
CASSELGGLGEKLFF
>.|TRBV12-3/TRBV12-4|TRBJ1-5|.
TGTGCCAGCAGTTATGGGTTGGGGAATCAGCCCCCGCATTTT
CASSYGLGNQPPHF
>many|TRBV5-6|TRBJ1-1|.
TGTGCCAGCAGCTTCGGGACTACGGAGGCTTTCTTT
CASSFGTTEAFF
>.|TRBV11-3|TRBJ2-1|.
TGTGTCAGCAGCTTAAGTCAGGACTTGACAAATGAGCAGTTCTTC
CVSSLSQDLTNEQFF